This T cell receptor beta chain appears in the sequencing data of a study of cytomegalovirus exposure and HLA in healthy donors. As to this clone: The antigen remains undetermined.

Losses at the gene ends were 6 bases for V and 1 base for J; bases not matched to a gene: 2. Germline V gives CDR1 WNHNN, CDR2 SYGVQD (reference sequence). The CDR3 consists of 14 residues. Study-wide results and limits: The study flagged some 170 TCR beta chains as cytomegalovirus-associated. It was confirmed in vitro that a few of the CMV-associated chains were specific for CMV antigens.

Sequenced by immunoSEQ multiplex PCR; TCRdb stores in-frame clones only, minus some. The sample records some 240,000 clones, around 86% being singletons. The rearrangement uses TRBV10-1 and TRBJ1-1, with TRBD1 matching over 10 bases. Specimen: PBMCs. This clonotype was sampled from a woman in her twenties or thirties in good health and CMV-seropositive. This chain's CDR3 is CASSRDRGNTEAFF. CDR3 in DNA: TGCGCCAGCAGCCGGGACAGGGGGAACACTGAAGCTTTCTTT.